This is a list of T cell receptor beta chains from one sample in a study of blood T cell repertoires in COVID-19. Repertoires were generated with immunoSEQ multiplex PCR, while TCRdb's copy carries only in-frame clones and drops some. The table has 40,000 to 50,000 clones, about nine tenths seen once. Material for sequencing was peripheral blood. The receptors were sampled from a human donor in a cohort sampled during active COVID-19. CDR3s include the opening cysteine and the closing phenylalanine or tryptophan. The order of the fields is J gene, clone size, D gene, V gene, CDR3 length, CDR3 protein, CDR3 DNA. A D gene is named only where the DNA matches it firmly. Expanded clones get a size class; other rows say once, few or many, or leave the size out.

j_call: TRBJ2-2; clone_size: -; d_call: -; v_call: TRBV7-9; cdr3_length: 15; cdr3_aa: CASSLASGIGGELFF; cdr3_nt: TGTGCCAGCAGCTTAGCGTCGGGTATAGGCGGGGAGCTGTTTTTT
j_call: TRBJ1-2; clone_size: -; d_call: -; v_call: TRBV7-2; cdr3_length: 13; cdr3_aa: CASSEAGFYGYTF; cdr3_nt: TGTGCCAGCAGCGAGGCAGGGTTCTATGGCTACACCTTC
j_call: TRBJ2-1; clone_size: -; d_call: -; v_call: TRBV30; cdr3_length: 14; cdr3_aa: CAGGGGVWDNEQFF; cdr3_nt: TGTGCTGGGGGAGGGGGCGTTTGGGACAATGAGCAGTTCTTC
j_call: TRBJ2-7; clone_size: once; d_call: -; v_call: TRBV4-3; cdr3_length: 15; cdr3_aa: CASSQDPGGSYEQYF; cdr3_nt: TGCGCCAGCAGCCAAGATCCCGGGGGCTCCTACGAGCAGTACTTC
j_call: TRBJ1-1; clone_size: medium-sized; d_call: -; v_call: TRBV7-9; cdr3_length: 13; cdr3_aa: CASSSDGPGAAFF; cdr3_nt: TGTGCCAGCAGCTCAGACGGCCCGGGAGCAGCTTTCTTT
j_call: TRBJ1-2; clone_size: -; d_call: -; v_call: TRBV6-5; cdr3_length: 13; cdr3_aa: CASSYSGSSGYTF; cdr3_nt: TGTGCCAGCAGTTACTCTGGGAGCTCTGGCTACACCTTC
j_call: TRBJ2-7; clone_size: -; d_call: -; v_call: TRBV27; cdr3_length: 17; cdr3_aa: CASSPPPGDREAYEQYF; cdr3_nt: TGTGCCAGCAGTCCTCCCCCCGGAGACAGGGAGGCCTACGAGCAGTACTTC
j_call: TRBJ2-7; clone_size: few; d_call: TRBD1; v_call: TRBV29-1; cdr3_length: 13; cdr3_aa: CSVWATGEYEQYF; cdr3_nt: TGCAGCGTTTGGGCGACAGGGGAGTACGAGCAGTACTTC
j_call: TRBJ2-1; clone_size: -; d_call: -; v_call: TRBV5-6; cdr3_length: 16; cdr3_aa: CASSLMWEGAYNEQFF; cdr3_nt: TGTGCCAGCAGCTTAATGTGGGAGGGGGCCTACAATGAGCAGTTCTTC
j_call: TRBJ1-6; clone_size: -; d_call: -; v_call: TRBV25-1; cdr3_length: 15; cdr3_aa: CASRRVSVTVSPLHF; cdr3_nt: TGTGCCAGCAGGAGGGTTAGCGTTACGGTTTCACCCCTCCACTTT
j_call: TRBJ2-1; clone_size: once; d_call: TRBD1; v_call: TRBV5-6; cdr3_length: 17; cdr3_aa: CASSLTKRDRGLNEQFF; cdr3_nt: TGTGCCAGCAGCTTAACCAAACGGGACAGGGGGCTAAATGAGCAGTTCTTC
j_call: TRBJ1-5; clone_size: -; d_call: -; v_call: TRBV4-3; cdr3_length: 17; cdr3_aa: CASSQEHRAYSNQPQHF; cdr3_nt: TGCGCCAGCAGCCAAGAACACCGAGCGTATAGCAATCAGCCCCAGCATTTT
j_call: TRBJ2-5; clone_size: -; d_call: TRBD1; v_call: TRBV5-4; cdr3_length: 15; cdr3_aa: CASSFGTGIGETQYF; cdr3_nt: TGTGCCAGCAGCTTCGGGACAGGGATAGGAGAGACCCAGTACTTC
j_call: TRBJ2-6; clone_size: -; d_call: -; v_call: TRBV6-6; cdr3_length: 16; cdr3_aa: CASSYSEGPGANVLTF; cdr3_nt: TGTGCCAGCAGTTACTCGGAGGGACCTGGGGCCAACGTCCTGACTTTC
j_call: TRBJ1-6; clone_size: -; d_call: TRBD1; v_call: TRBV10-2; cdr3_length: 14; cdr3_aa: CASSAGTENSPLHF; cdr3_nt: TGCGCCAGCAGTGCCGGGACAGAAAATTCACCCCTCCACTTT
j_call: TRBJ2-7; clone_size: once; d_call: TRBD2; v_call: TRBV2; cdr3_length: 16; cdr3_aa: CASSLGTSGRSYEQYF; cdr3_nt: TGTGCCAGCAGTCTTGGGACTAGCGGAAGGAGCTACGAGCAGTACTTC
j_call: TRBJ1-3; clone_size: -; d_call: -; v_call: TRBV5-1; cdr3_length: 16; cdr3_aa: CASSFGQSGSGNTIYF; cdr3_nt: TGCGCCAGCAGCTTTGGACAGTCCGGCTCTGGAAACACCATATATTTT